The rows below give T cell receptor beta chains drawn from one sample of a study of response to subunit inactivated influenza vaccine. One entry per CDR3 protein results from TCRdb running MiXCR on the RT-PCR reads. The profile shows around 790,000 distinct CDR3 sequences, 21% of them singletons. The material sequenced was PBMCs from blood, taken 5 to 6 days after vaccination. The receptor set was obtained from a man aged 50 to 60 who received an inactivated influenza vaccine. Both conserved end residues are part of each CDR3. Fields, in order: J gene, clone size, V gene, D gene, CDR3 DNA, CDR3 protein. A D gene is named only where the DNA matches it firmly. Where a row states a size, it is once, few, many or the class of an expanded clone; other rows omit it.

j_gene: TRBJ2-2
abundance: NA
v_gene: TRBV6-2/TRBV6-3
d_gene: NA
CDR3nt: TGTGCCAGCAGTTTTCAACAGGGCCCCGGGGAGCTGTTTTTT
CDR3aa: CASSFQQGPGELFF

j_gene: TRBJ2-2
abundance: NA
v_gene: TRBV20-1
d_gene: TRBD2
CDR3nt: TGCAGTGCTAGTCGAGCGGGGGTGAGCACCGGGGAGCTGTTTTTT
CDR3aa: CSASRAGVSTGELFF

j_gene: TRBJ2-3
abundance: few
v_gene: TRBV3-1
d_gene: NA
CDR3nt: TGTGCCAGCAGCCAAGACCAGTATACGCAGTATTTT
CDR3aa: CASSQDQYTQYF

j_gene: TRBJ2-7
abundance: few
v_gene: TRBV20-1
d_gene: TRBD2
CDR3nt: TGCAGTGCTCAAGGGCTAGCGGGGTTCTACGAGCAGTACTTC
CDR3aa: CSAQGLAGFYEQYF

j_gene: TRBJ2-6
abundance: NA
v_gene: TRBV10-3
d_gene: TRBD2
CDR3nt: TGTGCCATCATGAGGCTAGCGGGTCCCTCTGGGGCCAACGTCCTGACTTTC
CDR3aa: CAIMRLAGPSGANVLTF

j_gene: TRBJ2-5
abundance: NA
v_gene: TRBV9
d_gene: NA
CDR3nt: TGTGCCAGCGCAACGGGGGCGCCCCAAGAGACCCAGTACTTC
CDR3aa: CASATGAPQETQYF

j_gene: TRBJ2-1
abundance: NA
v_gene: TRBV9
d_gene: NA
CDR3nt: TGTGCCAGCAGCGACAGCGGATCCTACAATGAGCAGTTCTTC
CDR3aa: CASSDSGSYNEQFF

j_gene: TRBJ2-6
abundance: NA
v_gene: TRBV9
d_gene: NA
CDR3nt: TGTGCCAGCAGCGTAGGTGGACCTGGGGCCAACGTCCTGACTTTC
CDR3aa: CASSVGGPGANVLTF

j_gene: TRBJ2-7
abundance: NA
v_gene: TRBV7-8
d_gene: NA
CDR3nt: TGTGCCAGCAGCTCGACAGCCCTACTCGAGCAGTACTTC
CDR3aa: CASSSTALLEQYF

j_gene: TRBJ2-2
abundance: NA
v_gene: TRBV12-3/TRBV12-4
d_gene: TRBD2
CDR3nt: TGTGCCAGCAGCCCACAAATAAGACGAGCGGGGGGGTCGAACACCGGGGAGCTGTTTTTT
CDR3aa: CASSPQIRRAGGSNTGELFF

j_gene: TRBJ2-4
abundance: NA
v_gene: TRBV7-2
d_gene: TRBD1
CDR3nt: TGTGCCTCCAGGGGGCTCGGAAACATTCAGTACTTC
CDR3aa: CASRGLGNIQYF

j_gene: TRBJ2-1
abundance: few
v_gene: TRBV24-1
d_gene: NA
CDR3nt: TGTGCCACCAGTGATCCGAATGTAGCCTACAATGAGCAGTTCTTC
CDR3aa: CATSDPNVAYNEQFF

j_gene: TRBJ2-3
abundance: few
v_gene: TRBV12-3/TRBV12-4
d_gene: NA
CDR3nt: TGTGCCAGCAGTTTTCGAACTACAGATACGCAGTATTTT
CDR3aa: CASSFRTTDTQYF

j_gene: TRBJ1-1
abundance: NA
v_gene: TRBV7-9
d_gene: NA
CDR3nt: TGTGCCAGCAGCGGGGATAGGAACACTGAAGCTTTCTTT
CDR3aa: CASSGDRNTEAFF

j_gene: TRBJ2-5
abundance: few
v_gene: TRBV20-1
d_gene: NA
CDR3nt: TGCAGTGCTAGAGCCACAGAGACCCAGTACTTC
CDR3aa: CSARATETQYF

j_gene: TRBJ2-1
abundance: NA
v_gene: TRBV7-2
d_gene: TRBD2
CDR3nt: TGTGCCAGCAGCGTTATAGCGGGGTACAATGAGCAGTTCTTC
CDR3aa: CASSVIAGYNEQFF

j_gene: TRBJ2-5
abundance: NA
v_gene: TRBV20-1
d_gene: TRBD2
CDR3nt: TGCAGTGCTAGAGGACTAGCTAACTACTACCAAGAGACCCAGTACTTC
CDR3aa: CSARGLANYYQETQYF

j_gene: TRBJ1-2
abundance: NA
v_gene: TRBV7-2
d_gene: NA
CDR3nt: TGTGCCAGCAGCTTAGTAGCAGGAGGGGGGGGCTATGGCTACACCTTC
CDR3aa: CASSLVAGGGGYGYTF

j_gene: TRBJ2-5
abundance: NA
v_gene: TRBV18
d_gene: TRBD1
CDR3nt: TGTGCCAGCTCACCACAGTGGGGACAGAAAGAGACCCAGTACTTC
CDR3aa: CASSPQWGQKETQYF

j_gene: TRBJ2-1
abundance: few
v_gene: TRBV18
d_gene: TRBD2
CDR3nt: TGTGCCAGCTCACCAGGAACTAGCGGGAGTAGTGAGCAGTTCTTC
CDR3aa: CASSPGTSGSSEQFF

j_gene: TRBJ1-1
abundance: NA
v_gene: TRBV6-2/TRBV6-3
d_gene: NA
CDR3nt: TGTGCCAGCAGTTACACGGAAGACATGAACACTGAAGCTTTCTTT
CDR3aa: CASSYTEDMNTEAFF

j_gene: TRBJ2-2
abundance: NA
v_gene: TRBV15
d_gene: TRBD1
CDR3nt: TGTGCCACCAGCAGAAGACAGGGCTTATCCGGGGAGCTGTTTTTT
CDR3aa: CATSRRQGLSGELFF

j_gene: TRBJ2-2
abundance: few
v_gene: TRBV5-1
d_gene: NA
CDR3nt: TGCGCCAGCAGCTTATCGGGGAACCCCGCCGGGGAGCTGTTTTTT
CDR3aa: CASSLSGNPAGELFF

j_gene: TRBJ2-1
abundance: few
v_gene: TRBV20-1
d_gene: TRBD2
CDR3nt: TGCAGTGCTAGAGAATTTAGCGGGGGGGTCTATGAGCAGTTCTTC
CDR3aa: CSAREFSGGVYEQFF

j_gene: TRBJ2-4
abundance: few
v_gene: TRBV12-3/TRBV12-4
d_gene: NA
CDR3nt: TGTGCCAGCAGCGAAGATCGATCTGCATATATTCAGTACTTC
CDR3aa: CASSEDRSAYIQYF

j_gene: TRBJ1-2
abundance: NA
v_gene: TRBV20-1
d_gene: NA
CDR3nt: TGCAGTGCTAGAGATTTTAACGACCCAAATAACTATGGCTACACCTTC
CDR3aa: CSARDFNDPNNYGYTF

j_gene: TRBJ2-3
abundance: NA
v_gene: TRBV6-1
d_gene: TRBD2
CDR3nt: TGTGCCAGCAGGGAAAGCGGGGGGCCAGATACGCAGTATTTT
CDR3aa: CASRESGGPDTQYF

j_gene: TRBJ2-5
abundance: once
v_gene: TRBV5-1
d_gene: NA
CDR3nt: TGCGCCAGCGGCCCCAGTAGCGTAGAGACCCAGTACTTC
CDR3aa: CASGPSSVETQYF

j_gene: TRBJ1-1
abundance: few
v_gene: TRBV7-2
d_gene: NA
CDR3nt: TGTGCCAGCAGCTTAGATCGTCGCGGTGAAGCTTTCTTT
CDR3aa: CASSLDRRGEAFF

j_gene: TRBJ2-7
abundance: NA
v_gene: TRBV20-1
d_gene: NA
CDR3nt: TGCAGTGCTAGAATACGGCAGGGGTCCTACGAGCAGTACTTC
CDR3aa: CSARIRQGSYEQYF

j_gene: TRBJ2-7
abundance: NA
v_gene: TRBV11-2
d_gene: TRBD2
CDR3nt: TGTGCCAGCAGCCATTACAGGGGGAGCGGGAGGGCGCCCTACGAGCAGTACTTC
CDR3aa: CASSHYRGSGRAPYEQYF

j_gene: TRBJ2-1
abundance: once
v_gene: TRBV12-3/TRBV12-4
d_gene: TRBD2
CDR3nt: TGTGCCAGCAGTTTTGGGACTAGCGCACCTCGGAATGAGCAGTTCTTC
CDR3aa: CASSFGTSAPRNEQFF

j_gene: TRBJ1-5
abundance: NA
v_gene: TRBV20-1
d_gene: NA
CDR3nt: TGCAGTGCTAGAGGTTGGGTCAGCCAGCCCCAGCATTTT
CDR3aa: CSARGWVSQPQHF

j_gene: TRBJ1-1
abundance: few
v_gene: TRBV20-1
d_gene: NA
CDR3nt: TGCAGTGCCCTACTCCAGAACACTGAAGCTTTCTTT
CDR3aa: CSALLQNTEAFF

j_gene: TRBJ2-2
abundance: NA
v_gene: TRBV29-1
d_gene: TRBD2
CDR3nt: TGCAGCGTTGTTGGTTTCCGGCGGGAGGGAGGTGGGACCGGGGAGCTGTTTTTT
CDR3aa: CSVVGFRREGGGTGELFF

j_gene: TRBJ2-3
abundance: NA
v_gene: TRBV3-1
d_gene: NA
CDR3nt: TGTGCCAGCAGACAAGCCGATACGCAGTATTTT
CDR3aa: CASRQADTQYF

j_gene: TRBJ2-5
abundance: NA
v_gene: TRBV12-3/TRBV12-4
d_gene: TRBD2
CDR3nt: TGTGCCAGCAGTTCCACCGATAGCGGGTCGCAAGAGACCCAGTACTTC
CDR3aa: CASSSTDSGSQETQYF

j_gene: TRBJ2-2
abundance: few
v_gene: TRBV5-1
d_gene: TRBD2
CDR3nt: TGCGCCAGCAGCGTCGCGGTAGCGGGAGCCGGGGAGCTGTTTTTT
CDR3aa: CASSVAVAGAGELFF

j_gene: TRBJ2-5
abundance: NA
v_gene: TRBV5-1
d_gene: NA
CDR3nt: TGCGCCAGCAGCTTGGAATCGTCGGTCCCGCGGACCCAGTACTTC
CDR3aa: CASSLESSVPRTQYF

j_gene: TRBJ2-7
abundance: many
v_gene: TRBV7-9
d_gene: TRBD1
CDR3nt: TGTGCCAGCAGCTTAGGAGGTGTCAGGGGGCTTTCCTACGAGCAGTACTTC
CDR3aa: CASSLGGVRGLSYEQYF